The 25 T cell receptor beta chains below come from one sample, sequenced in a study of cytomegalovirus exposure and HLA in healthy donors. With 60 Vbeta and 13 Jbeta primers, the PCR was carried out. Libraries were prepared by immunoSEQ multiplex PCR; TCRdb keeps only in-frame clonotypes and omits some of them. The sample lists around 180,000 clones, 70% to 80% occurring once. Sequenced material: PBMCs. The source is a woman aged 25 to 45 in good health and CMV-seropositive.

The V gene is TRBV19, the J gene TRBJ1-2; possible D gene TRBD1, 6 bases. The CDR3 is 12 residues long. Germline V lookup: CDR1 LNHDA, CDR2 SQIVND (reference sequence). The CDR3 here is CAVYVGGYGYTF. CDR3 coding DNA: TGTGCTGTCTATGTAGGGGGCTATGGCTACACCTTC.

J is TRBJ1-2 and V is TRBV6-5, with D perhaps TRBD1 (5 bases). Germline V gene lookup returns CDR1 MNHEY and CDR2 SVGAGI. This CDR3 has 14 amino acids. V was shortened by 5 bases and J by 5 bases, with 15 bases between the two germline ends. The CDR3 region has the DNA TGTGCCAGCAGTGAAGGGAGGGGTGGGTATGGCTACACCTTC. It encodes CASSEGRGGYGYTF.

A few counts support this clone. This rearrangement joins TRBV5-1 to TRBJ1-2; 7 nucleotides align to TRBD1. This CDR3 spans 14 amino acids. J gave up 3 bases and V 4 bases, and 6 bases lay outside the gene matches. CDR1 is SGHRS, CDR2 YFSETQ, per germline. The CDR3 DNA reads TGCGCCAGCAGCACCTCCGGACAGGACTATGGCTACACCTTC. It encodes CASSTSGQDYGYTF.

In this sample, this clone turned up a few times. The chain joins TRBV6-5 to TRBJ2-1; perhaps TRBD2 as D (5 bases). The CDR3 consists of 12 residues. The germline gives CDR1 MNHEY, CDR2 SVGAGI. Trimming shortened V by 2 bases and J by 9 bases, and 8 bases separated the two germline ends. The CDR3 spells CASSYGEGEQFF. DNA of the CDR3: TGTGCCAGCAGTTACGGCGAGGGTGAGCAGTTCTTC.

This rearrangement joins TRBV27 to TRBJ1-3; the D is unclear. CDR3 length equals 14 residues. V was trimmed by 6 bases and J by 1 base, leaving 10 bases between them. Germline lookup yields CDR1 MNHEY and CDR2 SMNVEV (reference sequence). CDR3 nucleotide sequence: TGTGCCAGCAGCCGACTAGGTTCTGGAAACACCATATATTTT. Its translation: CASSRLGSGNTIYF.

V and J are TRBV27 and TRBJ2-3; TRBD2 matches at 10 bases. CDR1 and CDR2 (germline): MNHEY, SMNVEV (reference sequence). The CDR3 has 16 amino acids. The V gene end was trimmed by 6 bases and the J gene end by 2 bases; junction bases not matched to a gene: 8. CDR3: CASRVSTSGLTDTQYF. Here the CDR3 DNA reads TGTGCCAGCAGAGTGTCGACTAGCGGGCTCACAGATACGCAGTATTTT.

This rearrangement joins TRBV11-2 to TRBJ2-3, with 12 bases matching TRBD2. V shed 5 bases and J 3 bases; nucleotides not matched to a gene: 3. Germline V gene lookup returns CDR1 SGHAT and CDR2 FQNNGV. The CDR3 is 15 amino acids. The CDR3 DNA is TGTGCCAGCAGCCTCGGGACTAGCGGGACAGATACGCAGTATTTT. This gives the protein CASSLGTSGTDTQYF.

J is TRBJ2-7 and V is TRBV4-1; D is ambiguous. CDR1 is MGHRA and CDR2 is YSYEKL in the germline V gene. V was shortened by 4 bases and J by 4 bases, with 11 bases between the two germline ends. CDR3 length: 13 amino acids. The CDR3 loop is CASSLAPDYEQYF. CDR3 nucleotide sequence: TGCGCCAGCAGCCTGGCCCCAGATTACGAGCAGTACTTC.

This sequence joins TRBV11-3 and TRBJ2-2; 9 bases map to TRBD1. The CDR3 length is 16 residues. Germline V gene lookup returns CDR1 SGHNT and CDR2 YENEEA. V dropped 2 bases and J dropped 6; count of bases not matched to a gene: 7. The CDR3 DNA follows: TGTGCCAGCAGCTTAAGGTTCCGACAGGGGGCCGGGGAGCTGTTTTTT. Protein sequence: CASSLRFRQGAGELFF.

The V and J genes are TRBV7-6 and TRBJ2-7, with TRBD1 matching 11 bases. The CDR3 consists of 14 residues. The germline gives CDR1 SGHVS, CDR2 FNYEAQ. With V trimmed by 5 bases and J by 7 bases, 7 bases remained unmatched. In DNA form, the CDR3 reads TGTGCCAGCAGCACCCGGACAGGGGGCGAAGAGCAGTACTTC. It translates to CASSTRTGGEEQYF.

This chain links TRBV7-3 with TRBJ2-3; the D is unclear. The CDR3 has 13 residues. V lost 5 bases to trimming and J lost 2 bases, with 8 bases between them. Germline CDR1 and CDR2: SGHTA and FQGTGA. This CDR3 is CASSPRVTDTQYF. DNA for the CDR3: TGTGCCAGCAGCCCCCGCGTCACAGATACGCAGTATTTT.

CDR3 sequence reads: CASSLDLNTQYF. The CDR3 coding sequence is TGTGCCAGCAGCTTAGATTTAAATACGCAGTATTTT. The chain links TRBV11-3 to TRBJ2-3; D remains unclear. The CDR3 is made up of 12 amino acids. Germline CDR1 and CDR2: SGHNT and YENEEA. Trimming cost V 0 bases and J 7 bases, with 5 bases left between them.

The chain recombines TRBV4-1 with TRBJ2-7; maybe TRBD2 (6 bases). The CDR3 is made up of 15 amino acids. Germline CDR1 and CDR2: MGHRA and YSYEKL. The V end was cut by 0 bases, the J end by 2 bases, with 11 bases between. The CDR3 nucleotides are TGCGCCAGCAGCCAAGAGGAGGGGATCACCTACGAGCAGTACTTC. Residues: CASSQEEGITYEQYF.

This clone has just one count. The chain uses TRBV6-5 and TRBJ1-2; the match to TRBD1 covers 7 bases. Germline V gene lookup returns CDR1 MNHEY and CDR2 SVGAGI. This CDR3 has 14 amino acids. With 0 bases clipped from V and 7 bases from J, the junction kept 5 bases outside the gene matches. CDR3 DNA: TGTGCCAGCAGTTACTCACTCGGACAGGTTGGCTACACCTTC. Translation gives CASSYSLGQVGYTF.

The rearrangement links TRBV29-1 to TRBJ1-1, with 7 nucleotides matching TRBD1. Germline V gene data show CDR1 as SQVTM and CDR2 as ANQGSEA. This CDR3 has 15 amino acids. V shed 2 bases, J shed 1 base, and the junction held 7 bases outside the gene matches. The chain's CDR3 is CSVESETGRNTEAFF. CDR3 sequence (DNA): TGCAGCGTTGAATCCGAGACAGGGAGGAACACTGAAGCTTTCTTT.

The V call is TRBV11-2, the J call TRBJ2-1, with D hard to call. V lost 8 bases, J lost 9 bases, and 17 bases lay in between. Per the germline V gene, CDR1 is SGHAT and CDR2 is FQNNGV. CDR3 size: 13 residues. The CDR3 coding sequence is TGTGCCAGCCGCCCTCCTTCCCGGTTTGAGCAGTTCTTC. Translated: CASRPPSRFEQFF. The entire variable domain, with the rest obtained from reference TRBV11-2 and TRBJ2-1, is as follows: EAGVAQSPRYKIIEKRQSVAFWCNPISGHATLYWYQQILGQGPKLLIQFQNNGVVDDSQLPKDRFSAERLKGVDSTLKIQPAKLEDSAVYLCASRPPSRFEQFFGPGTRLTVL.

The CDR3 nucleotides read TGTGCCAGCAGCTTGGGGGGGACTAGCTGGATGAACGAGCAGTACTTC. It encodes CASSLGGTSWMNEQYF. The chain couples TRBV5-6 to TRBJ2-7; TRBD2 aligns across 9 bases. V was clipped by 0 bases and J by 5 bases; unmatched bases: 9. Germline V gene lookup returns CDR1 SGHDT and CDR2 YYEEEE. The CDR3 extends over 16 amino acids.

The chain has TRBV6-6 and TRBJ1-3; D not certain. CDR1 and CDR2 (germline): MNHNY, SVGAGI (reference sequence). The CDR3 has 14 amino acids. Trimming removed 2 bases from V and 4 bases from J, with 9 bases in between. In DNA, the CDR3 is TGTGCCAGCAGTTACGCCCCTAGAGGAAACACCATATATTTT. It codes for CASSYAPRGNTIYF.

J is TRBJ1-2 and V is TRBV7-2; no reliable D call. The CDR3 spans 15 residues. CDR1 is SGHTA, CDR2 FQGNSA, per germline. Deletions cut 5 bases from V and 7 bases from J, with 20 bases between. This CDR3 is CASSPVMGAIGGYTF. The CDR3, as DNA: TGTGCCAGCAGCCCCGTGATGGGCGCAATCGGTGGCTACACCTTC.

The genes are TRBV5-1 and TRBJ2-4; weak D call: TRBD2 (5 bases). This CDR3 contains 15 residues. Germline values: CDR1 SGHRS, CDR2 YFSETQ. V shed 5 bases and J shed 1 base, with 13 bases lying between them. CDR3 DNA: TGCGCCAGCAGACAAGAGGAGGCCGCCAAAAACATTCAGTACTTC. Translated: CASRQEEAAKNIQYF. The variable domain in full, with the rest retrieved from reference TRBV5-1 and TRBJ2-4, is KAGVTQTPRYLIKTRGQQVTLSCSPISGHRSVSWYQQTPGQGLQFLFEYFSETQRNKGNFPGRFSGRQFSNSRSEMNVSTLELGDSALYLCASRQEEAAKNIQYFGAGTRLSVL.

The chain has TRBV5-1 and TRBJ2-3; 7 nucleotides match TRBD2. This CDR3 spans 16 amino acids. Losses at the gene ends were 3 bases for V and 0 bases for J; bases not matched to a gene: 7. The germline gives CDR1 SGHRS, CDR2 YFSETQ. CDR3 bases: TGCGCCAGCAGCTCTTTTAGCGGGCCTAGCACAGATACGCAGTATTTT. It specifies CASSSFSGPSTDTQYF.

The count of this clone is one. This chain joins TRBV10-3 and TRBJ2-7; 14 bases align to TRBD2. Germline V gene data show CDR1 as ENHRY and CDR2 as SYGVKD. There are 14 residues in the CDR3. V shed 8 bases, J shed 8 bases, and the junction held 8 bases outside the gene matches. The CDR3 loop is CAILPGLAGEQQYF. The CDR3, as DNA: TGTGCCATCCTCCCGGGACTAGCGGGAGAGCAGCAGTACTTC.

This clone appeared a few times. This chain connects TRBV30 to TRBJ1-2, with a tentative D call TRBD1 (6 bases). Germline CDR1 and CDR2: GTSNPN and SVGIG (reference sequence). Trimming left V 4 bases short and J 8 bases short, with 14 bases between. This CDR3 has 12 residues. This chain's CDR3 is CAWILLDSGYTF. The CDR3 DNA sequence: TGTGCCTGGATTCTCCTGGACAGCGGCTACACCTTC.

The chain uses TRBV6-1 and TRBJ2-5; TRBD2 might be the D (5 bases). The germline gives CDR1 MNHNS, CDR2 SASEGT. V dropped 7 bases and J dropped 4 bases, with 16 bases sitting between them. The CDR3 runs to 14 residues. CDR3 sequence reads: CASNLALPPETQYF. CDR3 nucleotide sequence: TGTGCCAGCAACCTAGCACTGCCCCCAGAGACCCAGTACTTC.

For this clone: The junction departs from germline at one end; a sequencing error may be responsible. The V gene is TRBV28, the J gene TRBJ2-1, with D perhaps TRBD2 (5 bases). CDR1 is MDHEN, CDR2 SYDVKM, per germline. The CDR3 loop spans 15 amino acids. The CDR3 spells CASRLMGVSYNEQLF. CDR3 DNA: TGTGCCAGCAGGCTTATGGGAGTTTCCTACAATGAGCAGCTCTTC.